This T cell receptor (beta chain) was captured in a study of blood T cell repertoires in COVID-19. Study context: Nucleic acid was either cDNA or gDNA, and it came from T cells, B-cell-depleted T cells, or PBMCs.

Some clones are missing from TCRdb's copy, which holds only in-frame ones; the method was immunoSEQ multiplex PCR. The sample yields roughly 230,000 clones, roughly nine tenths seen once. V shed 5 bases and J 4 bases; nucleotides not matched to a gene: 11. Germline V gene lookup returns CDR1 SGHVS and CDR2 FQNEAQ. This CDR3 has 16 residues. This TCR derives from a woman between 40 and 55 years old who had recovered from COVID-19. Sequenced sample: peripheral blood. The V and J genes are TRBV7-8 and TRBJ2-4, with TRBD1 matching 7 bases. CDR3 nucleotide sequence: TGTGCCAGCAGCCCTAGACAGGGCATCGAAAAAAACATTCAGTACTTC. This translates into CASSPRQGIEKNIQYF.